This T cell receptor beta chain was identified during a study of blood T cell repertoires in COVID-19. Study background: Sample material is recorded as cDNA or gDNA derived from T cells, B-cell-depleted T cells, or PBMCs.

Germline V gene sequence: CDR1 SEHNR, CDR2 FQNEAQ (reference sequence). The CDR3 totals 14 residues. The ends were cut back, 3 bases at V and 4 bases at J, with 12 bases in the middle. The repertoire was sequenced with immunoSEQ multiplex PCR; TCRdb's copy has only in-frame clones and lacks some. The data hold around 21,000 clones, with around 89% observed a single time. The chain carries TRBV7-9 and TRBJ2-5, with a weak D call TRBD2 (6 bases). The sequence derives from a human donor with active COVID-19. The donor label of this sample is uncertain. Sequences were obtained from peripheral blood. In DNA, the CDR3 is TGTGCCAGCAGCTTGGGTCAGGGACTAGAGACCCAGTACTTC. This sequence encodes CASSLGQGLETQYF.